The entry below describes one T cell receptor (beta chain). V shed 3 bases and J 6 bases; nucleotides not matched to a gene: 12. Germline CDR1 SEHNR, CDR2 FQNEAQ (reference sequence). This CDR3 is built from 17 residues. The sample's treatment: preoperative locoregional IRX-2 cytokine immunotherapy. Samples came from a phase Ib trial of preoperative locoregional IRX-2 cytokine immunotherapy. Here immunoSEQ multiplex PCR was the method, and the copy in TCRdb shows in-frame clones only, minus some. Of roughly 43,000 clones listed, 85% to 95% are singletons. These data originate in a study of preoperative IRX-2 immunotherapy in early breast cancer.

The V and J genes are TRBV7-9 and TRBJ1-4, with TRBD1 matching 8 bases. The specimen comprised tumor tissue, sampled after IRX-2 immunotherapy. The receptor was isolated from a human donor with breast cancer. This CDR3 is CASSLGTGTSTDEKLFF. The DNA of the CDR3 is TGTGCCAGCAGCTTGGGGACAGGTACTTCGACAGATGAAAAACTGTTTTTT.